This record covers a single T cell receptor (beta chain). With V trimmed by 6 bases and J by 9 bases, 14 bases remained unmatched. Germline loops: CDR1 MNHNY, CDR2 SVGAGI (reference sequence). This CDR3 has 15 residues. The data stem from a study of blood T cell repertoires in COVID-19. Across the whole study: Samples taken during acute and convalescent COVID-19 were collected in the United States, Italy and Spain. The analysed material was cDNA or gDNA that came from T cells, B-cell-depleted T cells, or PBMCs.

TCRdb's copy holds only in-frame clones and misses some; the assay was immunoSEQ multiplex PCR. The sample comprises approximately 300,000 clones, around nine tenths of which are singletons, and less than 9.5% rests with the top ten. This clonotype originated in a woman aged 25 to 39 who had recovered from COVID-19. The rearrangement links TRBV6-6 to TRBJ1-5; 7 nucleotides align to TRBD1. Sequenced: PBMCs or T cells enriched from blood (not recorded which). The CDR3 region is CASSHVDRAPMPQHF. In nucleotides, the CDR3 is TGTGCCAGCAGCCATGTCGACAGGGCGCCGATGCCCCAGCATTTT.